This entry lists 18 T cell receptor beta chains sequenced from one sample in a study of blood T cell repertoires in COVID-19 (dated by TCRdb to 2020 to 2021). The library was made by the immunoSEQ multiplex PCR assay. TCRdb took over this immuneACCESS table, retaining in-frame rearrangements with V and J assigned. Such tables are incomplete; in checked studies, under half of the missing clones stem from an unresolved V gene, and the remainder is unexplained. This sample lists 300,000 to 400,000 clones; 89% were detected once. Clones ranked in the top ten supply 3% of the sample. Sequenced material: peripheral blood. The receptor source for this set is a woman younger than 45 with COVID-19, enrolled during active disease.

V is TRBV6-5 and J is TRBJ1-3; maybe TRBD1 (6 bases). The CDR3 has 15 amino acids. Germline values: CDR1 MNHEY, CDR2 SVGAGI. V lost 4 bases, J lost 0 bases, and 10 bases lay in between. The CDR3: CASSSGTSSGNTIYF. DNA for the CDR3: TGTGCCAGCAGTTCCGGGACAAGCTCTGGAAACACCATATATTTT.

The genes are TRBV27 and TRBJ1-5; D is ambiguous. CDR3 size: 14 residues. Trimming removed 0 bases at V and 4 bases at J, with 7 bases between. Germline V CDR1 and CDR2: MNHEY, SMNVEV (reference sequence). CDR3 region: CASSLSAVNQPQHF. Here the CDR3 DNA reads TGTGCCAGCAGTTTATCAGCCGTGAATCAGCCCCAGCATTTT.

The CDR3 coding sequence is TGTGCCAGCAGTGAAAGGGCCAGGGTCGGGTATGGCTACACCTTC. It yields the protein CASSERARVGYGYTF. This chain connects TRBV25-1 to TRBJ1-2; D might be TRBD1 (5 bases). Germline lookup yields CDR1 MGHDK and CDR2 SYGVNS. V was clipped by 2 bases and J by 5 bases, with 15 bases between them. This CDR3 has 15 residues.

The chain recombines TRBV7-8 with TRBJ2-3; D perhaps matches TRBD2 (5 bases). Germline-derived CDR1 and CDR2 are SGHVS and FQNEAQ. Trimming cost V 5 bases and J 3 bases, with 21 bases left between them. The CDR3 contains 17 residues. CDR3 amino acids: CASSATRRGSQTDTQYF. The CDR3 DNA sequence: TGTGCCAGCAGCGCCACGAGGAGAGGGAGCCAGACAGATACGCAGTATTTT.

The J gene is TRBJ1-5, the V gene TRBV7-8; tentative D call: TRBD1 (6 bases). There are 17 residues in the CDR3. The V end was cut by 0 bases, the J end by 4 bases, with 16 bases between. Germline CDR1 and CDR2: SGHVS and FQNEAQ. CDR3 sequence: CASSLAPKGTLNQPQHF. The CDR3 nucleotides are TGTGCCAGCAGCTTAGCGCCCAAAGGGACACTAAATCAGCCCCAGCATTTT.

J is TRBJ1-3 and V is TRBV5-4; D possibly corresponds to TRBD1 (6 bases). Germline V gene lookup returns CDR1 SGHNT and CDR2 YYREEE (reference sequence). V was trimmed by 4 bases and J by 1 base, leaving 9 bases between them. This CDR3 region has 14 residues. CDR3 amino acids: CASSITGSGNTIYF. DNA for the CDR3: TGTGCCAGCAGCATAACAGGGTCTGGAAACACCATATATTTT.

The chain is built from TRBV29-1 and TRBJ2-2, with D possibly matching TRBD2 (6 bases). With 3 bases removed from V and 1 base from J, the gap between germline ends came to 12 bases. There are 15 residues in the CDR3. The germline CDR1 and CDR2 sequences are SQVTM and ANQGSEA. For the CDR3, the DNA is TGCAGCGTTGATTCCGGGACTTTGAACACCGGGGAGCTGTTTTTT. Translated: CSVDSGTLNTGELFF.

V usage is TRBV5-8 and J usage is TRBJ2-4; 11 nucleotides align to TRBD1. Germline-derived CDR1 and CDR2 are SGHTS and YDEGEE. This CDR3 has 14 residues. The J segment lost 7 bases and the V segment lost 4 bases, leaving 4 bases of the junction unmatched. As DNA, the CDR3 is TGTGCCAGCAGCCCCGGGACAGGGGGGAACATTCAGTACTTC. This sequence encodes CASSPGTGGNIQYF.

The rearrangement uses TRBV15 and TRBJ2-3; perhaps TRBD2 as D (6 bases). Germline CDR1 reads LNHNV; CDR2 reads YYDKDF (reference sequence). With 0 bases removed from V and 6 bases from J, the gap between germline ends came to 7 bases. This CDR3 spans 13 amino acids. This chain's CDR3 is CATSRDRGDTQYF. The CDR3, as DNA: TGTGCCACCAGCAGAGATCGGGGGGATACGCAGTATTTT.

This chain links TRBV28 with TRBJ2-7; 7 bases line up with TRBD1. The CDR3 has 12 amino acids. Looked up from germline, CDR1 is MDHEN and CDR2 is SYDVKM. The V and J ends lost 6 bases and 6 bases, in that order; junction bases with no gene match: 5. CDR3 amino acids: CASRGRGIEQYF. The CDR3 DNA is TGTGCCAGCAGAGGCAGGGGGATCGAGCAGTACTTC.

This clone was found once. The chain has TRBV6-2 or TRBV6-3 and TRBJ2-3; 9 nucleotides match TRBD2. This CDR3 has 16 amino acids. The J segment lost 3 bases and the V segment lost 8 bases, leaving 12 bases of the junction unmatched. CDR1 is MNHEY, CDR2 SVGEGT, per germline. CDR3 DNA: TGTGCCAGCGGCCAGCGGGAGGATGTGTGGACAGATACGCAGTATTTT. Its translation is CASGQREDVWTDTQYF.

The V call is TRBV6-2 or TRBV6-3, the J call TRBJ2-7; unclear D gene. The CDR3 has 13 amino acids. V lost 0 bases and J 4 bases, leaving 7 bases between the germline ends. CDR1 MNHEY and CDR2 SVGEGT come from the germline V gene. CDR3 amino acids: CASSYSPVYEQYF. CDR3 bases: TGTGCCAGCAGTTACTCTCCAGTGTACGAGCAGTACTTC.

The CDR3 DNA follows: TGTGCCAGCAGTATTACAGGGGGCGGGACTGAAGCTTTCTTT. Its protein is CASSITGGGTEAFF. The chain employs TRBV5-5 and TRBJ1-1, with 9 bases fitting TRBD1. V was clipped by 5 bases and J by 5 bases; unmatched bases: 7. The CDR3 sequence is 14 residues long. Looked up from germline, CDR1 is SGHKS and CDR2 is YYEKEE (reference sequence).

The CDR3 reads CASGRETMNEQFF. The DNA for the CDR3 is TGTGCCAGCGGCAGGGAAACAATGAATGAGCAGTTCTTC. The V gene is TRBV11-3, the J gene TRBJ2-1; TRBD1 might be the D (5 bases). The V and J ends lost 8 bases and 7 bases respectively, with 15 bases between them. Germline assignment: CDR1 SGHNT and CDR2 YENEEA. CDR3 length: 13 amino acids.

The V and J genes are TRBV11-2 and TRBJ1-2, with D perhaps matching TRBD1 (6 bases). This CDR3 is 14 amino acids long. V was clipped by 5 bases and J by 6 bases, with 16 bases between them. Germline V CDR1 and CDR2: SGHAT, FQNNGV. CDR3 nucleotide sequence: TGTGCCAGCAGCCGGGCTCCAGGGGCGGATGGCTACACCTTC. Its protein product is CASSRAPGADGYTF. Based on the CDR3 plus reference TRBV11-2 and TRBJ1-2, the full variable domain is EAGVAQSPRYKIIEKRQSVAFWCNPISGHATLYWYQQILGQGPKLLIQFQNNGVVDDSQLPKDRFSAERLKGVDSTLKIQPAKLEDSAVYLCASSRAPGADGYTFGSGTRLTVV.

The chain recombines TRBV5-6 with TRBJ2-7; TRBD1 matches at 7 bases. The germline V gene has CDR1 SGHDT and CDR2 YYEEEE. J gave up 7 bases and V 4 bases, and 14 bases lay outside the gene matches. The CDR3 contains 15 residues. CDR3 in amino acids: CASSTTGTATSEQYF. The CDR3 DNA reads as TGTGCCAGCAGCACGACCGGGACAGCCACCTCGGAGCAGTACTTC.

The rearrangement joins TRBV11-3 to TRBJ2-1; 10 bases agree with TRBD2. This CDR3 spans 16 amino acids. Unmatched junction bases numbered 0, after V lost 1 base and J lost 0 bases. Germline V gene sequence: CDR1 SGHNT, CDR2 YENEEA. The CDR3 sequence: CASSLASGSSYNEQFF. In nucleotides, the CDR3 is TGTGCCAGCAGCTTAGCTAGCGGGAGCTCCTACAATGAGCAGTTCTTC.

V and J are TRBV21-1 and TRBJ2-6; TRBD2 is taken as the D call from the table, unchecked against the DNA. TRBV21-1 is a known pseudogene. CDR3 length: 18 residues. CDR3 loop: CASSRPGTLPFGANVLTF. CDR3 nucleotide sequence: TGTGCCAGCAGCAGACCGGGAACTCTTCCCTTCGGGGCCAACGTCCTGACTTTC.